This T cell receptor (beta chain) comes out of a study of blood T cells in healthy people across ages. Study at large: Every two T cells gave about one barcoded beta molecule via template switching.

Worth noting for this clonotype: What it binds is not known.

Whole-study findings and limits: A roughly linear age-dependent decrease characterized TCR beta diversity per million T cells. The percentage of naive T cells correlated strongly with TCR beta diversity.

The authors ran a second PCR of 7 to 11 cycles using a sample-barcoded 5' primer and a J-beta primer mix. MiXCR was run by TCRdb on the 5' RACE reads, yielding one entry per CDR3 protein. The table lists around 900,000 distinct CDR3 sequences, roughly 47% of them singletons. This CDR3 spans 12 amino acids. The germline V gene encodes CDR1 SEHNR and CDR2 FQNEAQ (reference sequence). V was trimmed by 5 bases and J by 3 bases, leaving 8 bases between them. What was sequenced was blood. The chain employs TRBV7-9 and TRBJ2-7; D not resolved. The clonotype was recovered from a woman aged 60-70 years in good health. The CDR3 DNA is TGTGCCAGCAGCCCGGGTTACTACGAGCAGTACTTC. It encodes CASSPGYYEQYF.